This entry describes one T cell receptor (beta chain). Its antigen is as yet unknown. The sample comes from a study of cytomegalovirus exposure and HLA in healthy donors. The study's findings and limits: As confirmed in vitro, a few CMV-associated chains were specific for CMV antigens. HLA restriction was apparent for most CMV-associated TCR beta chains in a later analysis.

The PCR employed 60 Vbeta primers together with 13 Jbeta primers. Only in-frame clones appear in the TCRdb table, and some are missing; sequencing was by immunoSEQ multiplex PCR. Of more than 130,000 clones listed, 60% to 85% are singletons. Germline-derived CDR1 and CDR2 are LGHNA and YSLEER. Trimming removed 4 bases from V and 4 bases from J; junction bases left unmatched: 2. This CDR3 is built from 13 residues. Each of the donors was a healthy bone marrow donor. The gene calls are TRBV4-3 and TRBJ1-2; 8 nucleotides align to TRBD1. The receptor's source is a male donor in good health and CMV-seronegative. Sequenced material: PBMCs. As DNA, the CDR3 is TGCGCCAGCAGCCCACAGGGGGGCTATGGCTACACCTTC. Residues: CASSPQGGYGYTF.